These T cell receptor beta chains were read from a single sample in a study of T cell responses to AZD1222 COVID-19 vaccine. Clones were read by immunoSEQ multiplex PCR, and TCRdb kept only the in-frame ones, dropping some. The sample lists some 25,000 clones, 80% to 90% seen once, with roughly a third in the top ten. The starting material was peripheral blood, obtained 28 days after the second AZD1222 dose. These receptors originate from an adult who received the AZD1222 COVID-19 vaccine. Each CDR3 is given with its conserved first and last residue. A D gene is named only where the DNA matches it firmly. Expanded clones are given a class, and other clones once, few, many or no size at all.

CDR3nt	CDR3aa	d_gene	abundance	j_gene	v_gene
TGCGCCAGCAGCTTGGTCGGCAGGGGTGGAAAAACCGCTTTC	CASSLVGRGGKTAF	.	once	TRBJ2-7	TRBV5-1
TGTGCCAGCAGCCCCCAGCTCCCCGCGAACACCGGGGAGCTGTTTTTT	CASSPQLPANTGELFF	.	.	TRBJ2-2	TRBV11-2
TGTGCCAGCAGTTCGGGACAGGGGATTCAGCCCCAGCATTTT	CASSSGQGIQPQHF	TRBD1	few	TRBJ1-5	TRBV27
TGTGCCAGCAGCCAAGTTAGCGGGAGGGGGGAGACCCAGTACTTC	CASSQVSGRGETQYF	TRBD2	.	TRBJ2-5	TRBV3-1/TRBV3-2
TGTGCCAGCAGCGCGCCCTCGGGACAGGGAAACGAGCAGTACTTC	CASSAPSGQGNEQYF	TRBD1	.	TRBJ2-7	TRBV9
TGTGCCAGCAGCTTGGGCGGGAGGGCCCAAGATACGCAGTATTTT	CASSLGGRAQDTQYF	TRBD2	.	TRBJ2-3	TRBV5-4
TGCGCCAGCAGCCGCGTGAGGGGCAACACCGGGGAGCTGTTTTTT	CASSRVRGNTGELFF	.	once	TRBJ2-2	TRBV4-1
TGTGCCAGCAGCTCGACAGGTACCTCCTGGGGCTACACCTTC	CASSSTGTSWGYTF	.	.	TRBJ1-2	TRBV7-9
TGTGCCATCCAAGGCAGGGGGCACGGCGGGGAGCTGTTTTTT	CAIQGRGHGGELFF	TRBD1	.	TRBJ2-2	TRBV10-3
TGTGCCAGCAGCTTGGCCAGCGCCTCCTACAATGAGCAGTTCTTC	CASSLASASYNEQFF	.	.	TRBJ2-1	TRBV5-4
TGCGCCAGCAGCCTGTCGACAGGTGAAATCAAAGGGGAGCTGTTTTTT	CASSLSTGEIKGELFF	.	.	TRBJ2-2	TRBV5-1
TGTGCCAGCAGCCTAGGGACATCGGGCTCCTACGAGCAGTACTTC	CASSLGTSGSYEQYF	.	.	TRBJ2-7	TRBV4-2
TGTGCCAGCCTCGACAGCTTGATAGGGCGCAATCAGCCCCAGCATTTT	CASLDSLIGRNQPQHF	.	.	TRBJ1-5	TRBV28
TGTGCCAGCAGCTTAACAGGCGGGGAGACCCAGTACTTC	CASSLTGGETQYF	.	.	TRBJ2-5	TRBV7-2
TGCGCCAGCAGCCAAGAACCCCCTAGCGGAGGGCCCCAAGAGACCCAGTACTTC	CASSQEPPSGGPQETQYF	TRBD2	few	TRBJ2-5	TRBV4-1
TGCGCCAGCAGCTTGGAAGAGCGGGGAACTAATGAAAAACTGTTTTTT	CASSLEERGTNEKLFF	.	.	TRBJ1-4	TRBV5-1
TGTGCCAGCAGCTTTTGGGCAGAAGAGACCCAGTACTTC	CASSFWAEETQYF	.	.	TRBJ2-5	TRBV11-2
TGTGCCAGCAGCCAATCGGAGAAGGGTCCAGAAGCTTTCTTT	CASSQSEKGPEAFF	.	.	TRBJ1-1	TRBV3-1/TRBV3-2
TGTGCCAGCAGCCCCCAGCGGGGGAGGGGCTCTGGGGCCAACGTCCTGACTTTC	CASSPQRGRGSGANVLTF	TRBD2	few	TRBJ2-6	TRBV5-4
TGTGCCAGCAGACGGAGCGGGAGTGTCTACGAGCAGTACTTC	CASRRSGSVYEQYF	TRBD2	.	TRBJ2-7	TRBV27
TGTGCCAGCAGCTATAGCGGGAGGAACCGGGAGCTGTTTTTT	CASSYSGRNRELFF	TRBD2	.	TRBJ2-2	TRBV28
TGTGCCAGCAGTGAAGCAGGGTATCTTGGCACTGAAGCTTTCTTT	CASSEAGYLGTEAFF	.	.	TRBJ1-1	TRBV6-1
TGTGCCAGCGAACTCGGAAATACGCAGTATTTT	CASELGNTQYF	.	once	TRBJ2-3	TRBV2
TGCGCCAGCAGCTCCAAGCCGGGAGAATACTATGGCTACACCTTC	CASSSKPGEYYGYTF	.	.	TRBJ1-2	TRBV5-1
TGTGCCAGCAGCTTTAGCGGGATGTCCTACAATGAGCAGTTCTTC	CASSFSGMSYNEQFF	TRBD2	.	TRBJ2-1	TRBV7-6
TGTGCCAGCATCCCAGCGGGAAATGGGGGGAACACCGGGGAGCTGTTTTTT	CASIPAGNGGNTGELFF	TRBD2	.	TRBJ2-2	TRBV25-1
TGTGCCAGCAGCTTGGCCGGGGGAGGGGGGGAGACCCAGTACTTC	CASSLAGGGGETQYF	.	.	TRBJ2-5	TRBV5-4
TGTGCCAGCAGCTTAATTCCAGGTCAGGGCGCGAACAATGAGCAGTTCTTC	CASSLIPGQGANNEQFF	.	.	TRBJ2-1	TRBV7-3